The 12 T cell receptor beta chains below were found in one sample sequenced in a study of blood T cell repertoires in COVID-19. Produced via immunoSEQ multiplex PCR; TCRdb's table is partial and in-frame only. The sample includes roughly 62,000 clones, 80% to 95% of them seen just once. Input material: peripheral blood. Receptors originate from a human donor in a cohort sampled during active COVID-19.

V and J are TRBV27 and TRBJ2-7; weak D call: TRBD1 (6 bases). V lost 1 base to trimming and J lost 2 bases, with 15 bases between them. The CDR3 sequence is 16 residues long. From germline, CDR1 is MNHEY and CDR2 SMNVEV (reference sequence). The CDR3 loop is CASSLLGGDGTYEQYF. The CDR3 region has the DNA TGTGCCAGCAGTTTATTAGGGGGAGACGGTACCTACGAGCAGTACTTC.

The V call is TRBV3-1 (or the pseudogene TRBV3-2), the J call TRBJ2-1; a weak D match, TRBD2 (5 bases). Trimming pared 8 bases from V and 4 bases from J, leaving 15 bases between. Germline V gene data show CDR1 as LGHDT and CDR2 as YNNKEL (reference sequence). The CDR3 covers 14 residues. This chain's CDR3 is CASSGGWKYNEQFF. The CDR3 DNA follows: TGTGCCAGCTCCGGCGGGTGGAAATACAATGAGCAGTTCTTC.

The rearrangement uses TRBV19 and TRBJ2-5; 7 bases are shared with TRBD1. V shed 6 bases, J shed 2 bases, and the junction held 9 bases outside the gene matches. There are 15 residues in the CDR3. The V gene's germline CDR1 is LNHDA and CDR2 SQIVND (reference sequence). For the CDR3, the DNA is TGTGCCAGTAGACCGAACAGGGGTCAACAAGAGACCCAGTACTTC. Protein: CASRPNRGQQETQYF.

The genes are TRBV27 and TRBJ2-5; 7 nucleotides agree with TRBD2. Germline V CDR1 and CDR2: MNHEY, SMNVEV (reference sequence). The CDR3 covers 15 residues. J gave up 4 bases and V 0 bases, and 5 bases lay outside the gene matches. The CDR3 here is CASSLSGGYSETQYF. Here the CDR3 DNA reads TGTGCCAGCAGTTTATCCGGGGGGTACTCAGAGACCCAGTACTTC.

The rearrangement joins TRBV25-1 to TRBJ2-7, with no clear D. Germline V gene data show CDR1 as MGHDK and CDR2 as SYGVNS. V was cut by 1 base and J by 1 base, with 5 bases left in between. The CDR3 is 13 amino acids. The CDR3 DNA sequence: TGTGCCAGCAGTGAATCTCTGTCCTACGAGCAGTACTTC. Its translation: CASSESLSYEQYF.

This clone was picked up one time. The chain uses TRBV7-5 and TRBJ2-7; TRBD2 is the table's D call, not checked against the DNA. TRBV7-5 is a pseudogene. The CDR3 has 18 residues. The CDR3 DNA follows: TGTGCCAGAAGCTCCACTCCGGGGGGCCAGCCGACGAACTACGAGCAGTACTTC. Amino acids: CARSSTPGGQPTNYEQYF.

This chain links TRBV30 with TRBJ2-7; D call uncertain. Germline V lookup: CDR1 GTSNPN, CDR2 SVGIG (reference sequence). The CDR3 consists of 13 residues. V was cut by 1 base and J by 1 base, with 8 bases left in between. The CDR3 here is CAWSDLPSYEQYF. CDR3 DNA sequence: TGTGCCTGGAGTGACTTACCGTCCTACGAGCAGTACTTC.

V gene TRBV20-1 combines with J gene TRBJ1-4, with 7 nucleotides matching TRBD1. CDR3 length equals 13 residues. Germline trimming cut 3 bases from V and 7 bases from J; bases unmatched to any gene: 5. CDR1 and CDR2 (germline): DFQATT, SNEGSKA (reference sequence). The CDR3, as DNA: TGCAGTGCTAGTAAGGGGGCGGGTGAAAAACTGTTTTTT. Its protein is CSASKGAGEKLFF.

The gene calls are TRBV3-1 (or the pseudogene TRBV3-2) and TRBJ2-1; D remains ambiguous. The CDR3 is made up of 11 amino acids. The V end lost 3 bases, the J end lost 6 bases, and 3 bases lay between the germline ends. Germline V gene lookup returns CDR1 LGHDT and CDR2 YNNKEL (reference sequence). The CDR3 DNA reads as TGTGCCAGCAGCCAGGCCAATGAGCAGTTCTTC. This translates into CASSQANEQFF.

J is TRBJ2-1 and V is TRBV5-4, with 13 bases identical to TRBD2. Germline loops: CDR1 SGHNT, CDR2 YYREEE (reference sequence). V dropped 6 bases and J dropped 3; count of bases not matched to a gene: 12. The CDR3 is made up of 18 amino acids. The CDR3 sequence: CASNPTSGRTVSYNEQFF. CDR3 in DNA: TGTGCCAGCAACCCGACTAGCGGGAGGACAGTCAGCTACAATGAGCAGTTCTTC.

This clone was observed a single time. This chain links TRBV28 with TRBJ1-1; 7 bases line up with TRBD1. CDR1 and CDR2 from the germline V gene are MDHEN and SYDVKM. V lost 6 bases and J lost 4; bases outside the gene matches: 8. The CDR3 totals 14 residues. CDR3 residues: CASSRLDRATEAFF. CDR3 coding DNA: TGTGCCAGCAGCCGTCTCGACAGGGCCACTGAAGCTTTCTTT.

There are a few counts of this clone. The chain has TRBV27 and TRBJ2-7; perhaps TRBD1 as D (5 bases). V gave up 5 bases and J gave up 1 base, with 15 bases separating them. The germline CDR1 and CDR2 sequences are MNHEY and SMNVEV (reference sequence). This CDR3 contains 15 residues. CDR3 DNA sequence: TGTGCCAGCAGTCCCAGAACAGGAGATTCCTACGAGCAGTACTTC. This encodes CASSPRTGDSYEQYF.